This T cell receptor (beta chain) comes out of a study of regulatory T cells in long-lasting Graves disease. Study-wide results and caveats: The work looked only at peripheral blood and did not look at thyroid tissue.

The length of the CDR3 is 17 residues. V lost 5 bases and J lost 0; bases outside the gene matches: 11. Germline CDR1 is MDHEN and CDR2 is SYDVKM. Sample time point: newly diagnosed GD, antithyroid drugs for less than 3 months. Isolated PBMC RNA provided the starting material for the TCR library. This clonotype has ten or more counts. Antigen specificity is unknown. Researchers made TCR beta libraries by using iRepertoire HTBI primers and running Arm-PCR on CDR3 regions. Using its own MiXCR run on the multiplex PCR reads, TCRdb lists one record per CDR3 protein. Among 350,000 to 450,000 distinct CDR3 sequences, 15% were seen once, and the ten largest hold about 8.2%. The same data also went into a second study, on T cells in Graves' hyperthyroidism and ophthalmopathy.

The receptor was isolated from a middle-aged woman with Graves disease. The chain links TRBV28 to TRBJ2-7; 9 nucleotides match TRBD2. Sequencing was performed on peripheral blood mononuclear cells (PBMCs), taken at new diagnosis, from a patient treated with antithyroid drugs. The CDR3 DNA sequence: TGTGCCAGCAGTCTCCCCATGACTAGCGGCTACTCCTACGAGCAGTACTTC. Residues: CASSLPMTSGYSYEQYF.